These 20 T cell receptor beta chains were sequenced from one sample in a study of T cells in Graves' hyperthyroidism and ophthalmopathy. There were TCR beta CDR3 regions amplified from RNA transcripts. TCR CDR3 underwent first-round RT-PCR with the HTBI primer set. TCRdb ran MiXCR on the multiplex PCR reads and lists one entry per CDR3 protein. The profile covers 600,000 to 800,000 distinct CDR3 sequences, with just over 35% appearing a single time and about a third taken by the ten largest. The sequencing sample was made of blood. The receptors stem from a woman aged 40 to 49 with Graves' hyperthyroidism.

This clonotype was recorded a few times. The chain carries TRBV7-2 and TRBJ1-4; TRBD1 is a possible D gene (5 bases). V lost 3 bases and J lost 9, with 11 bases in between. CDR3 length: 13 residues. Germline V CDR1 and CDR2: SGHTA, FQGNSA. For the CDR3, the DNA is TGTGCCAGCAGCTTGGCCCGGGACCAAAAACTGTTTTTT. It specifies CASSLARDQKLFF.

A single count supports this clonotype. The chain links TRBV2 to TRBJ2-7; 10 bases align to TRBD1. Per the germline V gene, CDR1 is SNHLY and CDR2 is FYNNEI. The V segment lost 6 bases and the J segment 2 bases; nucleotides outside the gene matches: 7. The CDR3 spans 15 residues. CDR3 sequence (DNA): TGTGCCAGCAGGAGCGGCGGGACAGGGGCCTACGAGCAGTACTTC. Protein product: CASRSGGTGAYEQYF.

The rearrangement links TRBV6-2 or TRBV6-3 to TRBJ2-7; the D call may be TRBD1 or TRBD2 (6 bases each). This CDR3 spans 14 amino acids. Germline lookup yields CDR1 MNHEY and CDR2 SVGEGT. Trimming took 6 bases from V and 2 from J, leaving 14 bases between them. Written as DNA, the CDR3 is TGTGCCAGCAGAGGGGGGTTTACCACCTACGAGCAGTACTTC. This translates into CASRGGFTTYEQYF.

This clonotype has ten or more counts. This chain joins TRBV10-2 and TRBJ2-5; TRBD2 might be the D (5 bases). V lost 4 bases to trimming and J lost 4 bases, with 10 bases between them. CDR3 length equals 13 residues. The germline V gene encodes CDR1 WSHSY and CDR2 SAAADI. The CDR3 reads CASSATGRETQYF. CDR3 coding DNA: TGCGCCAGCAGTGCAACGGGGAGAGAGACCCAGTACTTC.

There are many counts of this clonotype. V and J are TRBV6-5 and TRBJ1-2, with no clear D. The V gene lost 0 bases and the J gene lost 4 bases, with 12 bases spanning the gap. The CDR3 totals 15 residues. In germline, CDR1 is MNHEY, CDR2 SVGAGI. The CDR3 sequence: CASSYSSFTVYGYTF. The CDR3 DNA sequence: TGTGCCAGCAGTTACTCGTCTTTCACCGTCTATGGCTACACCTTC.

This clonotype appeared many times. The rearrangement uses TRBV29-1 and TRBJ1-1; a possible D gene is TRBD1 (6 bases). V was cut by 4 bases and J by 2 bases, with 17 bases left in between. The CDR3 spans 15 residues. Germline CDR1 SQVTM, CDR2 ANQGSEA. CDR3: CSVGWPPGTNTEAFF. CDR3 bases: TGCAGCGTTGGTTGGCCGCCAGGGACAAACACTGAAGCTTTCTTT.

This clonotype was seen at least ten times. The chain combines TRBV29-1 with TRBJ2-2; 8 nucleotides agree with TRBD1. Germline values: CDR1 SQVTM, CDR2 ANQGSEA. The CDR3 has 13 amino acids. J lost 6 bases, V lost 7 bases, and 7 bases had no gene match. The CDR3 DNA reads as TGCAGCGCCGGGGACAGGTCCCCCGGGGAGCTGTTTTTT. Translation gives CSAGDRSPGELFF.

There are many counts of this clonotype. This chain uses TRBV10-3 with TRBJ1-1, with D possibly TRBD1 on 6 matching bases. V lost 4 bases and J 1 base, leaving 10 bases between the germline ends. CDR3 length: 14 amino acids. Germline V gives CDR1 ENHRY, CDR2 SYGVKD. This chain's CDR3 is CAISAGGRNTEAFF. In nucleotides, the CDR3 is TGTGCCATCAGTGCTGGGGGCCGGAACACTGAAGCTTTCTTT.

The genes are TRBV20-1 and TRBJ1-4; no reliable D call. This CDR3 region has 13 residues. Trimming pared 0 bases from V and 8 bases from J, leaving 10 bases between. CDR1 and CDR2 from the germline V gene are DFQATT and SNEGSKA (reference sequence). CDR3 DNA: TGCAGTGCTAGAGAAGGGTCTCGGGAAAAACTGTTTTTT. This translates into CSAREGSREKLFF.

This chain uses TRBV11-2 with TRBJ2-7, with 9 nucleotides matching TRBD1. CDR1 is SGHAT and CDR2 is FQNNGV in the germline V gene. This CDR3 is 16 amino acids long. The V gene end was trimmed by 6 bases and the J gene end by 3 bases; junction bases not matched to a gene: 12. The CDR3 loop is CASRSSTGGPFYEQYF. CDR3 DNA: TGTGCCAGCAGATCTTCGACAGGGGGGCCTTTCTACGAGCAGTACTTC.

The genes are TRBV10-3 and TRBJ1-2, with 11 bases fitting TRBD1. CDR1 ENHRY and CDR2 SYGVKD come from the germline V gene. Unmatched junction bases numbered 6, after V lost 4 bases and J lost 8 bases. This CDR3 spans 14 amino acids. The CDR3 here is CAISVRTGGNGYTF. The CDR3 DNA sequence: TGTGCCATCAGTGTCCGGACAGGGGGCAACGGCTACACCTTC.

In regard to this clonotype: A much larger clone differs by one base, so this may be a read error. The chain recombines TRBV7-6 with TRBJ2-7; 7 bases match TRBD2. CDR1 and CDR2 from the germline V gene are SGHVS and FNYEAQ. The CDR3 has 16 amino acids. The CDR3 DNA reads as TGTGCCAGCACCACCGGGGAGGGGTCCCTTCTGGGCGAGCAGTGCTTC. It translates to CASTTGEGSLLGEQCF.

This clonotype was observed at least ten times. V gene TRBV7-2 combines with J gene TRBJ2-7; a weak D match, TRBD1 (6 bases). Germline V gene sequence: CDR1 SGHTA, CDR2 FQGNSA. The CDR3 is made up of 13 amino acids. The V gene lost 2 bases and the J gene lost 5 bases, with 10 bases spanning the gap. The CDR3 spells CASSLTDRHEQYF. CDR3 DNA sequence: TGTGCCAGCAGCTTAACTGACAGGCACGAGCAGTACTTC.

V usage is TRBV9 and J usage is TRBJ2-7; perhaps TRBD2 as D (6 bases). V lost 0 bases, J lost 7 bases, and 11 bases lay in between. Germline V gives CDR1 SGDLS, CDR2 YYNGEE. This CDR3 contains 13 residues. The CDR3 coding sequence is TGTGCCAGCAGCGTAGACTTGCGGGGAGAGCAGTACTTC. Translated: CASSVDLRGEQYF. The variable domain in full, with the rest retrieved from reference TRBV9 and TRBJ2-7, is DSGVTQTPKHLITATGQRVTLRCSPRSGDLSVYWYQQSLDQGLQFLIQYYNGEERAKGNILERFSAQQFPDLHSELNLSSLELGDSALYFCASSVDLRGEQYFGPGTRLTVT.

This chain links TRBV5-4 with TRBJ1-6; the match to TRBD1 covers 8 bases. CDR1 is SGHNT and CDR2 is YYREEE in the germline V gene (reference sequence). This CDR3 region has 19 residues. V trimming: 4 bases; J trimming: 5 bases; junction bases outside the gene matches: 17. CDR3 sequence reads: CASSGQGEGGSNHNSPLHF. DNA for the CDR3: TGTGCCAGCAGCGGACAGGGCGAAGGGGGTTCCAACCATAATTCACCCCTCCACTTT.

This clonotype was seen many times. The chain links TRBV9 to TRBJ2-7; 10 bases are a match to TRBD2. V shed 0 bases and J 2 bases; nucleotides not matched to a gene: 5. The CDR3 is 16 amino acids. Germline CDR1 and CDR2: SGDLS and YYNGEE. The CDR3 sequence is CASSVVASGSTYEQYF. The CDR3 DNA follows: TGTGCCAGCAGCGTAGTGGCTAGCGGGAGTACCTACGAGCAGTACTTC.

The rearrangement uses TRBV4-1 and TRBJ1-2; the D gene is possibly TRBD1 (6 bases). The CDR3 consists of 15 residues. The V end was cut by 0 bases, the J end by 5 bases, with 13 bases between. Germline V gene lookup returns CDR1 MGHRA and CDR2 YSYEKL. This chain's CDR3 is CASSQDPDSRYGYTF. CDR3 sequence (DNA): TGCGCCAGCAGCCAAGATCCGGACAGTCGATATGGCTACACCTTC.

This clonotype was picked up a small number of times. The CDR3 DNA reads as TGCAGTGCCTCTAGGTGGGAGGAGCAGTTCTTC. This sequence encodes CSASRWEEQFF. V usage is TRBV20-1 and J usage is TRBJ2-7; maybe TRBD2 (5 bases). TRBJ2-1 explains the end of the DNA better; the J call may be wrong. The CDR3 consists of 11 residues. Germline V lookup: CDR1 DFQATT, CDR2 SNEGSKA (reference sequence).

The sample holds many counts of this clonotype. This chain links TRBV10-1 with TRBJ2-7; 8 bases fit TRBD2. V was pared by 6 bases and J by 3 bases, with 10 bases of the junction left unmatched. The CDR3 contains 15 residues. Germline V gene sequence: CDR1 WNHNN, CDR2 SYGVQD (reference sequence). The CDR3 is CASSKSAGGDYEQYF. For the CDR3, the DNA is TGCGCCAGCAGCAAATCGGCGGGAGGAGACTACGAGCAGTACTTC.

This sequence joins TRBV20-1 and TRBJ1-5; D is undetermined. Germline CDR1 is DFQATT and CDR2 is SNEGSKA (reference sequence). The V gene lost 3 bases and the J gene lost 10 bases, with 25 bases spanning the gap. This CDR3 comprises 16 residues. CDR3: CSARALGGEPGLPQHF. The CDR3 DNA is TGCAGTGCTAGGGCTCTCGGCGGGGAGCCCGGGTTACCCCAGCATTTT.